One sample yielded the 19 T cell receptor beta chains listed below, sequenced in a study of radiotherapy plus CTLA-4 blockade in lung cancer. TCRdb's table, derived via immunoSEQ multiplex PCR, lists solely in-frame clones and lacks some. The sample holds over 80,000 clones, approximately 86% seen once. The sample was peripheral blood, taken from a patient treated with radiotherapy plus ipilimumab. These receptors came from a human donor with non-small cell lung cancer that progressed on radiotherapy plus ipilimumab.

The J gene is TRBJ2-5, the V gene TRBV14; no clear D gene. This CDR3 is 15 amino acids long. The V gene's germline CDR1 is SGHDN and CDR2 FVKESK. Trimming took 1 base from V and 5 from J, leaving 14 bases between them. The CDR3 region has the DNA TGTGCCAGCAGCCAAGCTGGGCTCGGGTGGGAGACCCAGTACTTC. It specifies CASSQAGLGWETQYF.

The J gene is TRBJ2-1, the V gene TRBV11-2; a possible D gene is TRBD2 (6 bases). CDR1 and CDR2 (germline): SGHAT, FQNNGV. This CDR3 comprises 15 residues. Trimming removed 5 bases from V and 5 bases from J, with 16 bases in between. The CDR3 nucleotides are TGTGCCAGCAGCACGGGGCCTAGCGCCCACAATGAGCAGTTCTTC. The encoded protein is CASSTGPSAHNEQFF.

The chain joins TRBV6-1 to TRBJ2-1; D is ambiguous. CDR3 length equals 16 residues. Per germline, CDR1 MNHNS and CDR2 SASEGT. The V end lost 0 bases, the J end lost 5 bases, and 14 bases lay between the germline ends. The CDR3 sequence is CASSEARPGWNNEQFF. In DNA form, the CDR3 reads TGTGCCAGCAGTGAAGCGCGGCCCGGATGGAACAATGAGCAGTTCTTC.

V is TRBV28 and J is TRBJ2-2; 10 nucleotides match TRBD1. Losses at the gene ends were 5 bases for V and 5 bases for J; bases not matched to a gene: 11. Per germline, CDR1 MDHEN and CDR2 SYDVKM. This CDR3 has 17 amino acids. The CDR3 loop is CASSPGQTGGDTGELFF. The CDR3 bases are TGTGCCAGCAGTCCAGGTCAGACAGGGGGCGATACCGGGGAGCTGTTTTTT.

The genes are TRBV27 and TRBJ2-3, with D maybe TRBD2 (5 bases). Trimming removed 6 bases at V and 0 bases at J, with 13 bases between. The CDR3 is 15 amino acids. Germline V CDR1 and CDR2: MNHEY, SMNVEV (reference sequence). CDR3 in DNA: TGTGCCAGCAGACCGATGGCGGGTAGCACAGATACGCAGTATTTT. Amino acid sequence: CASRPMAGSTDTQYF.

V is TRBV7-6 and J is TRBJ1-1; TRBD1 agrees at 8 bases. J lost 6 bases, V lost 5 bases, and 8 bases had no gene match. The CDR3 loop spans 14 amino acids. CDR1 and CDR2 from the germline V gene are SGHVS and FNYEAQ. The CDR3 spells CASSGRQGIAEAFF. For the CDR3, the DNA is TGTGCCAGCAGCGGGAGACAGGGGATCGCTGAAGCTTTCTTT. The full variable domain, its missing parts supplied by reference TRBV7-6 and TRBJ1-1, is GAGVSQSPRYKVTKRGQDVALRCDPISGHVSLYWYRQALGQGPEFLTYFNYEAQQDKSGLPNDRFSAERPEGSISTLTIQRTEQRDSAMYRCASSGRQGIAEAFFGQGTRLTVV.

This clone was counted a few times. The rearrangement joins TRBV4-2 to TRBJ1-4, with 9 positions matching TRBD1. The germline gives CDR1 LGHNA, CDR2 YNFKEQ. This CDR3 is built from 15 residues. Trimming removed 1 base from V and 6 bases from J; junction bases left unmatched: 3. The CDR3 DNA reads as TGTGCCAGCAGCCAAGGACAGGGGGTTTATGAAAAACTGTTTTTT. Translation gives CASSQGQGVYEKLFF.

The chain uses TRBV5-1 and TRBJ2-1; D tentatively fits TRBD1 or TRBD2 (5 bases each). Per germline, CDR1 SGHRS and CDR2 YFSETQ. CDR3 length: 14 amino acids. The ends were cut back, 4 bases at V and 4 bases at J, with 12 bases in the middle. The CDR3 region is CASSLGGGYNEQFF. CDR3 DNA: TGCGCCAGCAGCCTGGGTGGGGGATACAATGAGCAGTTCTTC. The full variable domain, completed using reference TRBV5-1 and TRBJ2-1, is KAGVTQTPRYLIKTRGQQVTLSCSPISGHRSVSWYQQTPGQGLQFLFEYFSETQRNKGNFPGRFSGRQFSNSRSEMNVSTLELGDSALYLCASSLGGGYNEQFFGPGTRLTVL.

The rearrangement joins TRBV7-2 to TRBJ2-7, with 10 bases fitting TRBD1. J was trimmed by 3 bases and V by 1 base; bases with no gene match: 12. Per the germline V gene, CDR1 is SGHTA and CDR2 is FQGNSA. This CDR3 has 18 amino acids. Here the CDR3 reads CASSLGGTMDRGVYEQYF. In DNA form, the CDR3 reads TGTGCCAGCAGCTTAGGCGGAACGATGGACAGGGGGGTCTACGAGCAGTACTTC.

This chain uses TRBV6-1 with TRBJ2-6, with D unclear. The CDR3 is 15 amino acids. Germline V gene lookup returns CDR1 MNHNS and CDR2 SASEGT. V gave up 7 bases and J gave up 4 bases, with 14 bases separating them. This chain's CDR3 is CASTSISLGANVLTF. Written as DNA, the CDR3 is TGTGCCAGCACCTCCATAAGTCTGGGGGCCAACGTCCTGACTTTC.

The chain uses TRBV7-2 and TRBJ2-3; no definite D call. The CDR3 is 13 amino acids. Trimming left V 5 bases short and J 7 bases short, with 13 bases between. In germline, CDR1 is SGHTA, CDR2 FQGNSA. CDR3 coding DNA: TGTGCCAGCAGCCCCTTCGCTGGAAATACGCAGTATTTT. Protein sequence: CASSPFAGNTQYF.

The chain links TRBV5-1 to TRBJ2-1; D is ambiguous. The CDR3 contains 12 residues. Germline lookup yields CDR1 SGHRS and CDR2 YFSETQ. V was trimmed by 4 bases and J by 7 bases, leaving 9 bases between them. The DNA of the CDR3 is TGCGCCAGCAGCCAAAGTGGAAATGAGCAGTTCTTC. Amino acids: CASSQSGNEQFF.

This clone was counted a single time. The junction shows a germline mismatch at one end, possibly a read error. The chain combines TRBV5-5 with TRBJ2-7; D possibly corresponds to TRBD1 (6 bases). The CDR3 loop spans 14 amino acids. Germline V gene sequence: CDR1 SGHKS, CDR2 YYEKEE (reference sequence). The chain's CDR3 is CASRLGAASYEQYF. CDR3 DNA sequence: TGTGCCAGCAGATTGGGGGCCGCCTCCTACGAGCAGTACTTC. The full variable domain, with the rest looked up from reference TRBV5-5 and TRBJ2-7, is DAGVTQSPTHLIKTRGQQVTLRCSPISGHKSVSWYQQVLGQGPQFIFQYYEKEERGRGNFPDRFSARQFPNYSSELNVNALLLGDSALYLCASRLGAASYEQYFGPGTRLTVT.

This clone was recorded once. The chain recombines TRBV27 with TRBJ1-2; no reliable D call. Germline V CDR1 and CDR2: MNHEY, SMNVEV (reference sequence). V lost 5 bases, J lost 7 bases, and 17 bases lay in between. CDR3 length equals 14 residues. The CDR3 loop is CASSPSVTYRGYTF. In DNA form, the CDR3 reads TGTGCCAGCAGTCCCTCGGTCACATATCGTGGCTACACCTTC.

This rearrangement joins TRBV6-1 to TRBJ1-2, with a possible D match to TRBD1 (5 bases). The germline V gene has CDR1 MNHNS and CDR2 SASEGT. This CDR3 is 13 amino acids long. V gave up 8 bases and J gave up 4 bases, with 14 bases separating them. CDR3 residues: CASWQGTVYGYTF. The CDR3 DNA follows: TGTGCCAGCTGGCAGGGAACTGTCTATGGCTACACCTTC.

V gene TRBV5-1 combines with J gene TRBJ2-1; tentative D call: TRBD1 (6 bases). The CDR3 is made up of 12 amino acids. V was pared by 4 bases and J by 12 bases, with 14 bases between. Germline V lookup: CDR1 SGHRS, CDR2 YFSETQ. Written as DNA, the CDR3 is TGCGCCAGCAGCACAGGGACCTACGGGCAGTTCTTC. It encodes CASSTGTYGQFF.

V and J are TRBV4-1 and TRBJ1-1; 7 bases map to TRBD1. Per germline, CDR1 MGHRA and CDR2 YSYEKL. J was trimmed by 1 base and V by 4 bases; bases with no gene match: 6. This CDR3 is built from 15 residues. The CDR3 protein is CASSPSRDRNTEAFF. The DNA of the CDR3 is TGCGCCAGCAGCCCGTCCCGGGACAGGAACACTGAAGCTTTCTTT.

This chain uses TRBV25-1 with TRBJ1-1, with D unclear. The germline V and J ends were trimmed by 3 bases and 1 base, with 9 bases remaining between them. Germline loops: CDR1 MGHDK, CDR2 SYGVNS. The CDR3 is made up of 14 amino acids. The CDR3 is CASSDLQPNTEAFF. DNA for the CDR3: TGTGCCAGCAGTGATTTGCAACCGAACACTGAAGCTTTCTTT.

The chain is built from TRBV5-6 and TRBJ2-1; TRBD2 matches at 10 bases. V lost 9 bases and J lost 2; bases outside the gene matches: 5. Germline V gene sequence: CDR1 SGHDT, CDR2 YYEEEE. The CDR3 covers 14 residues. DNA for the CDR3: TGTGCCACCGGAAGCGGGGGGGCCTACAATGAGCAGTTCTTC. As protein: CATGSGGAYNEQFF.